This TCR beta chain was documented in a study of PD-L1 blockade in urothelial cancer. Study-level background: Males with bladder-origin urothelial cancer made up about 90% of the roughly 29 patients. Timepoints chosen for blood analysis were 3 weeks (second dose) and 6 weeks after treatment start. A median of 141,255 T cells was found in the blood samples.

Germline V CDR1 and CDR2: WSHSY, SAAADI. V was pared by 6 bases and J by 7 bases, with 19 bases between. The CDR3 totals 14 residues. The repertoire was sequenced with immunoSEQ multiplex PCR; TCRdb's copy has only in-frame clones and lacks some. The data hold about 43,000 clones, with under 90% observed a single time. Noted time point: peripheral blood 6 weeks after treatment start. The chain recombines TRBV10-2 with TRBJ2-7; D is perhaps TRBD1 (6 bases). This TCR was sampled from a man aged 60 to 75 with urothelial cancer. This sample comprised PBMCs, obtained around atezolizumab (anti-PD-L1) treatment. The CDR3 reads CASRDRTVEEEQYF. The CDR3 DNA follows: TGCGCCAGCAGAGACCGGACAGTAGAGGAGGAGCAGTACTTC.